This TCR beta chain stems from a study of early T cells in non-severe SARS-CoV-2 infection. At the level of the study: The study sequenced bulk RNA from unsorted whole blood, with chains unpaired. Study-level findings and limits: Database matching using VDJdb favored anti-spike CD8 responses, with private and CD4 specificities left missing.

CDR1 is SGHRS, CDR2 YFSETQ, per germline. The CDR3 length is 16 residues. The V segment lost 5 bases and the J segment 3 bases; nucleotides outside the gene matches: 7. This clonotype was counted a few times. The antigen is not known. Molecules of cDNA were individually given unique molecular identifiers that were attached to them. MiXCR, run by TCRdb on the 5' RACE reads, gives a single entry per CDR3 protein. The table has around 57,000 distinct CDR3 sequences, about 6% seen once; the top ten hold around 3.5%. The V call is TRBV5-1, the J call TRBJ2-1; TRBD2 matches at 11 bases. This TCR was sampled from an adult who was a healthcare worker with PCR-confirmed SARS-CoV-2 infection or an uninfected control (not recorded which). The source material was whole blood, sampled at baseline. This CDR3 is CASRGTSGEHYNEQFF. The DNA for the CDR3 is TGCGCCAGCAGGGGGACTAGCGGAGAACACTACAATGAGCAGTTCTTC.